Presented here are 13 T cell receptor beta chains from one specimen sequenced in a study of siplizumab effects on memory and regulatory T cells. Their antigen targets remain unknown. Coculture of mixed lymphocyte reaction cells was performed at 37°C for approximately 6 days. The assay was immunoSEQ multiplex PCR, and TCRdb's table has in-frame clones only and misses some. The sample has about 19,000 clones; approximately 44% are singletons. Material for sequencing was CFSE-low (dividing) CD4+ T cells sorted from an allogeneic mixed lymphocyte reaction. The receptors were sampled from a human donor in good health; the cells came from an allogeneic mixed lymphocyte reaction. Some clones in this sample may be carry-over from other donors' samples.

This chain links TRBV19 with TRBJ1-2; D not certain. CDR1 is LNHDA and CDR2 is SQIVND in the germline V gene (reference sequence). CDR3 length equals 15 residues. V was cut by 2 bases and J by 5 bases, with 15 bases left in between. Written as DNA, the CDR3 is TGTGCCAGTAGTATAATCCTCCAGGTGGGGTATGGCTACACCTTC. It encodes CASSIILQVGYGYTF.

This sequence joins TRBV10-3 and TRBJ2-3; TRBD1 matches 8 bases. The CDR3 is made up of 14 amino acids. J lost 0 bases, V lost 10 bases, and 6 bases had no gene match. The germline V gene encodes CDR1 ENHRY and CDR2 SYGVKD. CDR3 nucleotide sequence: TGTGCCACCAGGACAGGGACTAGCACAGATACGCAGTATTTT. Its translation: CATRTGTSTDTQYF.

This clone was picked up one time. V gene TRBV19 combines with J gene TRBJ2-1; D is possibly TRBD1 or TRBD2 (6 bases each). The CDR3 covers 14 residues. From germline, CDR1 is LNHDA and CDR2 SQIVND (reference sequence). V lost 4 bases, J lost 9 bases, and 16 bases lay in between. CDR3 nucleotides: TGTGCCAGTAGTACTCCCGGGGGCGGTGTTGAGCAGTTCTTC. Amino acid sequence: CASSTPGGGVEQFF.

CDR3 loop: CASSYSRALNEQFF. The CDR3 nucleotides read TGTGCCAGCAGTTACTCCCGGGCCCTCAATGAGCAGTTCTTC. This rearrangement joins TRBV6-6 to TRBJ2-1, with D unresolved. The V and J ends lost 0 bases and 6 bases respectively, with 9 bases between them. The CDR3 is 14 residues long. CDR1 is MNHNY, CDR2 SVGAGI, per germline (reference sequence).

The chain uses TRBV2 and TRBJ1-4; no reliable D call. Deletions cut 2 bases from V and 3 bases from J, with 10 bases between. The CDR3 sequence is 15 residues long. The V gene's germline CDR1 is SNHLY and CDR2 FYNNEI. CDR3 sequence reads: CASSEYDLPNEKLFF. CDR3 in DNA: TGTGCCAGCAGTGAATACGACCTGCCTAATGAAAAACTGTTTTTT. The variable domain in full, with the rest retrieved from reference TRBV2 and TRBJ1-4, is EPEVTQTPSHQVTQMGQEVILRCVPISNHLYFYWYRQILGQKVEFLVSFYNNEISEKSEIFDDQFSVERPDGSNFTLKIRSTKLEDSAMYFCASSEYDLPNEKLFFGSGTQLSVL.

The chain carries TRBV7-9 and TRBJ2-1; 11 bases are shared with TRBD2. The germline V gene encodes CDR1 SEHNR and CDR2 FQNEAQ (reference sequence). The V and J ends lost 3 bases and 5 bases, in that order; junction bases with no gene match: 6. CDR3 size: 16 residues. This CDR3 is CASSFSSGGSNNEQFF. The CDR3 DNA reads TGTGCCAGCAGCTTTTCTAGCGGGGGGTCTAACAATGAGCAGTTCTTC.

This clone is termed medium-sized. The DNA of the CDR3 is TGTGCCAGCAGTCCTAGCGGAGTCATTGGGACCCAGTACTTC. It specifies CASSPSGVIGTQYF. This sequence joins TRBV2 and TRBJ2-5; 7 bases match TRBD2. The CDR3 contains 14 residues. V dropped 5 bases and J dropped 7; count of bases not matched to a gene: 10. From germline, CDR1 is SNHLY and CDR2 FYNNEI.

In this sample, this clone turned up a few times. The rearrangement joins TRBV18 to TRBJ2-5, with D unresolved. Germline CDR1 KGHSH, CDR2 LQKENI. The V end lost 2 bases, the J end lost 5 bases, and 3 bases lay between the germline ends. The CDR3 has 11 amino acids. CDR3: CASSPGETQYF. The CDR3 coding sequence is TGTGCCAGCTCACCAGGGGAGACCCAGTACTTC.

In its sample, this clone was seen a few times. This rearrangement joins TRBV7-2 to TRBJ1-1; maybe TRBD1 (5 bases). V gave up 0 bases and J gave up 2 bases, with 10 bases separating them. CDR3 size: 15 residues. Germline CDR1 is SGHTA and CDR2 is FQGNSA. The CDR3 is CASSLAGVLNTEAFF. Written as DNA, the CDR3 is TGTGCCAGCAGCTTAGCGGGGGTCTTAAACACTGAAGCTTTCTTT.

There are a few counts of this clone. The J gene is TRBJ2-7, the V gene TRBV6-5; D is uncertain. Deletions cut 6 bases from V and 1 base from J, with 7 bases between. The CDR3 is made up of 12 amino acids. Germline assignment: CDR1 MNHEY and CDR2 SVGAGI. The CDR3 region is CASRTYSYEQYF. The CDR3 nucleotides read TGTGCCAGCAGAACATATTCCTACGAGCAGTACTTC.

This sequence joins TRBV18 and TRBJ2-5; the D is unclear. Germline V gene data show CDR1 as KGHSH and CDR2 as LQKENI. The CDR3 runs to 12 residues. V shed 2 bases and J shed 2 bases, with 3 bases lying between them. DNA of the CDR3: TGTGCCAGCTCACCATCGCAAGAGACCCAGTACTTC. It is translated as CASSPSQETQYF.

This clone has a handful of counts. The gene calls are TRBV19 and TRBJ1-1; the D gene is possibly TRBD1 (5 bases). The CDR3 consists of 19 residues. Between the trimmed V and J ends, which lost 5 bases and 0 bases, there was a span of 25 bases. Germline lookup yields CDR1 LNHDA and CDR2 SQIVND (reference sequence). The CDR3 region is CASSSFFGTLEAMNTEAFF. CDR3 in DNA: TGTGCCAGTAGTTCTTTCTTCGGGACTTTGGAGGCGATGAACACTGAAGCTTTCTTT.

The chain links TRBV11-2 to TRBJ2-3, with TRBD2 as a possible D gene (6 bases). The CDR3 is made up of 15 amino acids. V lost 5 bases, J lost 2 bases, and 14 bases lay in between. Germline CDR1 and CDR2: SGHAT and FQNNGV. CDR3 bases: TGTGCCAGCAGCCGGTTGCGGGGCGCCACAGATACGCAGTATTTT. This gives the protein CASSRLRGATDTQYF.